The 27 T cell receptor beta chains given below trace back to one sample, sequenced in a study of identical twins. TCRdb reprocessed the 5' RACE reads with MiXCR, giving one entry per CDR3 protein. The profile shows about 890,000 distinct CDR3 sequences, approximately 13% of them singletons. These sequences were also reported in another study, on yellow fever vaccine responses in identical twins.

Sequences were obtained from PBMCs. These receptors came from a woman aged 18-29 years in good health.

This clonotype came up a few times. The chain is built from TRBV9 and TRBJ2-5; 8 bases match TRBD1. Trimming at V came to 2 bases and at J to 2 bases, leaving 11 bases not matched to a gene. This CDR3 contains 17 residues. The germline CDR1 and CDR2 sequences are SGDLS and YYNGEE. CDR3 DNA sequence: TGTGCCAGCAGCGTCTCAACAGGGGGAGAGGGGCAAGAGACCCAGTACTTC. It specifies CASSVSTGGEGQETQYF.

The genes are TRBV7-9 and TRBJ1-3; TRBD1 might be the D (5 bases). Germline assignment: CDR1 SEHNR and CDR2 FQNEAQ (reference sequence). V shed 5 bases and J shed 0 bases, with 14 bases lying between them. The length of the CDR3 is 16 residues. The CDR3 loop reads CASSLQALTSGNTIYF. CDR3 nucleotide sequence: TGTGCCAGCAGCCTACAGGCCTTAACCTCTGGAAACACCATATATTTT.

This clonotype showed up many times. The rearrangement links TRBV24-1 to TRBJ2-7, with D unclear. Germline lookup yields CDR1 KGHDR and CDR2 SFDVKD. The CDR3 loop spans 11 amino acids. V was trimmed by 5 bases and J by 3 bases, leaving 4 bases between them. The CDR3 here is CATSAYYEQYF. CDR3 bases: TGTGCCACCAGTGCCTACTACGAGCAGTACTTC.

The chain is built from TRBV4-1 and TRBJ1-2; D gene ambiguous. Germline CDR1 and CDR2: MGHRA and YSYEKL. The CDR3 is 13 amino acids. V lost 4 bases to trimming and J lost 5 bases, with 11 bases between them. The CDR3 nucleotides read TGCGCCAGCAGCCTTTACAGCGGTTATGGCTACACCTTC. It yields the protein CASSLYSGYGYTF.

The chain recombines TRBV29-1 with TRBJ2-7; weak D call: TRBD1 (6 bases). This CDR3 is built from 19 residues. The V and J ends lost 1 base and 3 bases respectively, with 28 bases between them. Germline values: CDR1 SQVTM, CDR2 ANQGSEA. The CDR3, as DNA: TGCAGCGTTGAAGCCCGCGTCGGCAGGTTCGAGGGGGTGTTCTACGAGCAGTACTTC. Amino acid sequence: CSVEARVGRFEGVFYEQYF.

The chain recombines TRBV5-1 with TRBJ2-4; D uncertain. V lost 5 bases and J 6 bases, leaving 21 bases between the germline ends. The CDR3 runs to 16 residues. Germline loops: CDR1 SGHRS, CDR2 YFSETQ. The CDR3 loop is CASSFTSSGWGNIQYF. For the CDR3, the DNA is TGCGCCAGCAGTTTCACCTCGAGTGGGTGGGGAAACATTCAGTACTTC.

This clonotype appeared many times. The V call is TRBV12-3 or TRBV12-4, the J call TRBJ1-1; 9 nucleotides line up with TRBD1. Germline trimming cut 4 bases from V and 5 bases from J; bases unmatched to any gene: 5. The CDR3 consists of 14 residues. For the CDR3, the DNA is TGTGCCAGCAGTTCCGAGGACAGGGGAACTGAAGCTTTCTTT. Translation gives CASSSEDRGTEAFF.

This chain uses TRBV5-1 with TRBJ1-2, with D possibly matching TRBD1 (6 bases). Between the trimmed V and J ends, which lost 4 bases and 4 bases, there was a span of 20 bases. The length of the CDR3 is 16 residues. The V gene's germline CDR1 is SGHRS and CDR2 YFSETQ. CDR3 in amino acids: CASSTNPGHITYGYTF. CDR3 coding DNA: TGCGCCAGCAGCACCAATCCGGGACATATAACCTATGGCTACACCTTC.

This clonotype was counted only a few times. As DNA, the CDR3 is TGTGCCAGCAGTTTATATCGGGAAGGCGAGCAGTACGTC. Protein: CASSLYREGEQYV. The chain employs TRBV28 and TRBJ2-7; D is perhaps TRBD2 (5 bases). This CDR3 has 13 amino acids. CDR1 is MDHEN, CDR2 SYDVKM, per germline. V shed 1 base and J shed 6 bases, with 10 bases lying between them.

V is TRBV7-9 and J is TRBJ2-1, with TRBD2 identical over 8 bases. Germline CDR1 SEHNR, CDR2 FQNEAQ (reference sequence). The J segment lost 2 bases and the V segment lost 10 bases, leaving 13 bases of the junction unmatched. This CDR3 comprises 16 residues. The CDR3 region is CANSILSGVTYNEQFF. DNA for the CDR3: TGTGCCAACTCGATCCTTAGCGGGGTAACCTACAATGAGCAGTTCTTC.

This clonotype was detected a few times. The gene calls are TRBV5-1 and TRBJ2-7, with 9 bases identical to TRBD2. Germline loops: CDR1 SGHRS, CDR2 YFSETQ. Germline trimming cut 0 bases from V and 6 bases from J; bases unmatched to any gene: 4. CDR3 size: 14 residues. DNA for the CDR3: TGCGCCAGCAGCTTGGAGGCGGGAGGGGCCGAGCAGTACTTC. Translating gives CASSLEAGGAEQYF.

This clonotype appeared many times. The chain has TRBV12-3 or TRBV12-4 and TRBJ2-1; 12 bases are a match to TRBD2. This CDR3 contains 16 residues. V lost 6 bases, J lost 6 bases, and 9 bases stayed unmatched. The CDR3 sequence is CASSRRLAGVSNEQFF. In DNA form, the CDR3 reads TGTGCCAGCAGCCGAAGACTAGCGGGGGTATCCAATGAGCAGTTCTTC.

This clonotype was observed a handful of times. V gene TRBV20-1 combines with J gene TRBJ2-1, with 15 bases fitting TRBD2. Germline V CDR1 and CDR2: DFQATT, SNEGSKA (reference sequence). The CDR3 is 21 amino acids. J lost 3 bases, V lost 2 bases, and 17 bases had no gene match. CDR3 nucleotide sequence: TGCAGTGCTAGATCAATCCCCCGGGGACTAGCGGGAGGATGGGTCTACAATGAGCAGTTCTTC. This codes for CSARSIPRGLAGGWVYNEQFF.

This chain joins TRBV6-1 and TRBJ2-6, with D possibly being TRBD1 or TRBD2 (6 bases each). Germline CDR1 and CDR2: MNHNS and SASEGT. The CDR3 extends over 17 amino acids. Trimming stripped 6 bases from V and 0 bases from J, with 15 bases between. The CDR3 sequence: CASRGGPTFSGANVLTF. The CDR3 region has the DNA TGTGCCAGCAGGGGGGGCCCGACCTTCTCTGGGGCCAACGTCCTGACTTTC.

This clonotype was seen a handful of times. The chain combines TRBV6-1 with TRBJ2-5; D gene ambiguous. Trimming removed 2 bases at V and 1 base at J, with 11 bases between. Germline CDR1 and CDR2: MNHNS and SASEGT. The CDR3 consists of 15 residues. The CDR3 protein is CASSELFSSQETQYF. CDR3 coding DNA: TGTGCCAGCAGTGAATTGTTCTCTAGCCAAGAGACCCAGTACTTC.

The V and J genes are TRBV5-1 and TRBJ2-3; 8 nucleotides match TRBD1. After removal of 3 bases from V and 4 bases from J, the junction contained 4 bases not matched to a gene. Per germline, CDR1 SGHRS and CDR2 YFSETQ. The length of the CDR3 is 14 residues. CDR3 loop: CASSWTGYADTQYF. The CDR3 nucleotides read TGCGCCAGCAGCTGGACAGGGTACGCAGATACGCAGTATTTT. Supplemented by reference TRBV5-1 and TRBJ2-3, the full variable domain reads KAGVTQTPRYLIKTRGQQVTLSCSPISGHRSVSWYQQTPGQGLQFLFEYFSETQRNKGNFPGRFSGRQFSNSRSEMNVSTLELGDSALYLCASSWTGYADTQYFGPGTRLTVL.

This chain uses TRBV10-3 with TRBJ2-5; 8 positions agree with TRBD2. CDR3 length: 16 amino acids. Germline values: CDR1 ENHRY, CDR2 SYGVKD. V shed 5 bases and J 5 bases; nucleotides not matched to a gene: 13. The CDR3, as DNA: TGTGCCATCAGTATCGCTCCGAGCGGGAGTGGGGAGACCCAGTACTTC. This sequence encodes CAISIAPSGSGETQYF.

This clonotype has at least ten counts. This may stem from a read error, because a much larger clone lies one nucleotide away. The chain carries TRBV10-3 and TRBJ2-3; no clear D gene. V was pared by 5 bases and J by 0 bases, with 24 bases between. In germline, CDR1 is ENHRY, CDR2 SYGVKD. The CDR3 sequence is 19 residues long. In DNA form, the CDR3 reads TGTGCCATCAGTCTCCAGTCGAGCCTAACCCTCGCTAGCACAGATACGCAGTATTTT. This encodes CAISLQSSLTLASTDTQYF.

This chain links TRBV7-9 with TRBJ1-5; 8 nucleotides line up with TRBD1. Germline loops: CDR1 SEHNR, CDR2 FQNEAQ (reference sequence). After removal of 6 bases from V and 8 bases from J, the junction contained 12 bases not matched to a gene. The CDR3 has 15 residues. CDR3 sequence reads: CASSPGRQGAEPQHF. CDR3 nucleotide sequence: TGTGCCAGCAGTCCAGGGCGGCAGGGGGCCGAGCCCCAGCATTTT. Drawing the rest from reference TRBV7-9 and TRBJ1-5, the complete variable domain is DTGVSQNPRHKITKRGQNVTFRCDPISEHNRLYWYRQTLGQGPEFLTYFQNEAQLEKSRLLSDRFSAERPKGSFSTLEIQRTEQGDSAMYLCASSPGRQGAEPQHFGDGTRLSIL.

The chain has TRBV10-1 and TRBJ2-7; D gene uncertain. Between the trimmed V and J ends, which lost 4 bases and 3 bases, there was a span of 13 bases. CDR1 WNHNN and CDR2 SYGVQD come from the germline V gene (reference sequence). The CDR3 contains 14 residues. The CDR3 DNA reads TGCGCCAGCAGTGGAGGCAGAGGCGGCTACGAGCAGTACTTC. Translated, it gives CASSGGRGGYEQYF.

This clonotype turned up a few times. V gene TRBV3-1 combines with J gene TRBJ2-5; 11 nucleotides match TRBD1. Trimming at V came to 2 bases and at J to 1 base, leaving 3 bases not matched to a gene. The V gene's germline CDR1 is LGHDT and CDR2 YNNKEL (reference sequence). The CDR3 runs 16 residues. CDR3 in DNA: TGTGCCAGCAGCCAACGCGGGACAGGGGGCCAAGAGACCCAGTACTTC. It is translated as CASSQRGTGGQETQYF.

The chain recombines TRBV28 with TRBJ2-5; D not certain. Per germline, CDR1 MDHEN and CDR2 SYDVKM. The CDR3 contains 13 residues. V was shortened by 10 bases and J by 1 base, with 13 bases between the two germline ends. The CDR3 DNA is TGTGCCACCCTCGAGGCTTCCCAAGAGACCCAGTACTTC. Its protein is CATLEASQETQYF.

This clonotype was recorded many times. This chain links TRBV5-6 with TRBJ1-6, with TRBD1 matching 10 bases. This CDR3 spans 16 amino acids. The ends lost 5 bases at V and 7 bases at J; junction bases unmatched: 9. Germline-derived CDR1 and CDR2 are SGHDT and YYEEEE. CDR3 nucleotides: TGTGCCAGCAGACACCGACAGGGGGCTTACAATTCACCCCTCCACTTT. It encodes CASRHRQGAYNSPLHF.

This clonotype was counted many times. J is TRBJ2-7 and V is TRBV6-1, with TRBD1 identical over 10 bases. This CDR3 region has 16 residues. Germline assignment: CDR1 MNHNS and CDR2 SASEGT. J lost 3 bases, V lost 1 base, and 6 bases had no gene match. CDR3 in amino acids: CASSEVSGQGGYEQYV. The CDR3, as DNA: TGTGCCAGCAGTGAAGTGAGCGGACAGGGGGGCTACGAGCAGTACGTC.

This clonotype was seen at least ten times. The chain joins TRBV28 to TRBJ2-7; no clear D gene. V shed 4 bases and J shed 4 bases, with 5 bases lying between them. The length of the CDR3 is 11 residues. The germline V gene has CDR1 MDHEN and CDR2 SYDVKM. The CDR3 spells CASSWVYEQYF. CDR3 in DNA: TGTGCCAGCAGTTGGGTATACGAGCAGTACTTC. The full variable domain, its missing parts supplied by reference TRBV28 and TRBJ2-7, is DVKVTQSSRYLVKRTGEKVFLECVQDMDHENMFWYRQDPGLGLRLIYFSYDVKMKEKGDIPEGYSVSREKKERFSLILESASTNQTSMYLCASSWVYEQYFGPGTRLTVT.

The table lists this clonotype with many counts. V usage is TRBV10-3 and J usage is TRBJ2-2; 8 nucleotides agree with TRBD2. The CDR3 sequence is 17 residues long. The junction had 9 bases not matched to a gene; V was cut back by 6 bases and J by 0 bases. Germline loops: CDR1 ENHRY, CDR2 SYGVKD. The CDR3 reads CAISKTMTSANTGELFF. The DNA of the CDR3 is TGTGCCATCAGCAAGACCATGACTAGCGCGAACACCGGGGAGCTGTTTTTT.

Ten or more counts support this clonotype. The rearrangement uses TRBV5-1 and TRBJ1-1, with D unclear. V was pared by 4 bases and J by 0 bases, with 10 bases between. This CDR3 contains 14 residues. The V gene's germline CDR1 is SGHRS and CDR2 YFSETQ. The CDR3 DNA sequence: TGCGCCAGCAGCCCTCTCTTTGTGAACACTGAAGCTTTCTTT. Amino acids: CASSPLFVNTEAFF. The full variable domain, with the rest looked up from reference TRBV5-1 and TRBJ1-1, is KAGVTQTPRYLIKTRGQQVTLSCSPISGHRSVSWYQQTPGQGLQFLFEYFSETQRNKGNFPGRFSGRQFSNSRSEMNVSTLELGDSALYLCASSPLFVNTEAFFGQGTRLTVV.